The 13 T cell receptor beta chains below were found in one sample sequenced in a study of beta chain features in type 1 diabetes. The study reverse transcribed the entire isolated RNA, so it sequenced expressed TCRB transcripts. Sequenced by immunoSEQ multiplex PCR; TCRdb stores in-frame clones only, minus some. The table lists 630,000 or so clones, over 12% of them singletons. Their recognized antigens are unknown. Findings and caveats of the study: Among patients with Type 1 diabetes, TCRB CDR3s were moderately but significantly shorter in every one of the four CD4+ subsets.

Sequencing was done on a sample of naive CD4+ T cells from blood. All receptors come from a man between 18 and 29 years old with type 1 diabetes.

This clone was counted between two and nine times. Additional DNA sequences in this sample encode the identical CDR3. The V and J genes are TRBV2 and TRBJ2-5; perhaps TRBD1 as D (5 bases). Germline assignment: CDR1 SNHLY and CDR2 FYNNEI. The CDR3 sequence is 13 residues long. Trimming left V 6 bases short and J 2 bases short, with 10 bases between. Here the CDR3 DNA reads TGTGCCAGCAGCTCTGACAGTCAAGAGACCCAGTACTTC. Translating it yields CASSSDSQETQYF.

This clone was picked up a small number of times. J is TRBJ1-3 and V is TRBV15, with D possibly matching TRBD1 (6 bases). This CDR3 has 15 residues. Trimming shortened V by 3 bases and J by 2 bases, and 11 bases separated the two germline ends. Germline V gives CDR1 LNHNV, CDR2 YYDKDF (reference sequence). The CDR3 DNA follows: TGTGCCACCAGCAGTGCCGGGACACCTGGAAACACCATATATTTT. Residues: CATSSAGTPGNTIYF.

This clone was counted a few times. The V call is TRBV23-1, the J call TRBJ1-2; D gene uncertain. TRBV23-1 is treated as an ORF (open reading frame) with a function not yet certain. CDR3 length equals 13 residues. The V end lost 9 bases, the J end lost 8 bases, and 19 bases lay between the germline ends. The CDR3, as DNA: TGCGCCAGGGAGACTGAGCTAAAGTTGGGCTACACCTTC. It encodes CARETELKLGYTF.

In this sample, this clone turned up a few times. V usage is TRBV7-2 and J usage is TRBJ2-2, with TRBD1 matching over 11 bases. Germline V gene sequence: CDR1 SGHTA, CDR2 FQGNSA. Trimming removed 3 bases from V and 4 bases from J; junction bases left unmatched: 7. This CDR3 has 17 residues. DNA of the CDR3: TGTGCCAGCAGCTTTTCGCGGACAGGGGGCGTCACCGGGGAGCTGTTTTTT. This translates into CASSFSRTGGVTGELFF.

The sample holds a few counts of this clone. The rearrangement uses TRBV30 and TRBJ2-1, with 8 bases that match TRBD2. CDR1 and CDR2 from the germline V gene are GTSNPN and SVGIG (reference sequence). After removal of 1 base from V and 6 bases from J, the junction contained 11 bases not matched to a gene. The CDR3 covers 16 residues. DNA for the CDR3: TGTGCCTGGAGTGGGTGGCCAAGCGGGAGTACCAATGAGCAGTTCTTC. It yields the protein CAWSGWPSGSTNEQFF.

The chain employs TRBV19 and TRBJ1-2, with 10 nucleotides matching TRBD1. J lost 5 bases, V lost 5 bases, and 8 bases had no gene match. Germline V CDR1 and CDR2: LNHDA, SQIVND (reference sequence). This CDR3 comprises 15 residues. The CDR3 region is CASSLMGQGFYGYTF. The CDR3 DNA sequence: TGTGCCAGTAGTCTCATGGGACAGGGGTTTTATGGCTACACCTTC.

The rearrangement links TRBV7-8 to TRBJ1-6; 10 bases map to TRBD1. This CDR3 comprises 17 residues. Trimming cost V 6 bases and J 8 bases; bases outside gene matches: 13. The germline V gene encodes CDR1 SGHVS and CDR2 FQNEAQ. CDR3 bases: TGTGCCAGCAGTTCAGGGCCGGGACAGGGGTTAGATTCACCCCTCCACTTT. Its translation: CASSSGPGQGLDSPLHF.

As regards this clone: Other DNA sequences in this sample translate to the same CDR3. The J gene is TRBJ2-7, the V gene TRBV5-4; unclear D gene. The CDR3 contains 11 residues. Germline CDR1 reads SGHNT; CDR2 reads YYREEE (reference sequence). V lost 3 bases to trimming and J lost 1 base, with 2 bases between them. For the CDR3, the DNA is TGTGCCAGCAGCTCATCCTACGAGCAGTACTTC. Its translation is CASSSSYEQYF.

The chain links TRBV6-5 to TRBJ1-6; D is ambiguous. The CDR3 is 13 residues long. The V gene's germline CDR1 is MNHEY and CDR2 SVGAGI. With 6 bases removed from V and 13 bases from J, the gap between germline ends came to 16 bases. The CDR3 region is CASRRGPRSPLHF. The CDR3 DNA reads as TGTGCCAGCAGACGCGGGCCTCGGAGTCCCCTCCACTTT.

This clone has only a few counts. CDR3 DNA: TGTGCCAGCAGCTTACAGGGTGGGGGCTACAATGAGCAGTTCTTC. It specifies CASSLQGGGYNEQFF. V gene TRBV5-4 combines with J gene TRBJ2-1; weak D call: TRBD1 (6 bases). Germline V CDR1 and CDR2: SGHNT, YYREEE (reference sequence). This CDR3 is 15 amino acids long. The V and J ends lost 2 bases and 3 bases respectively, with 12 bases between them.

The chain is built from TRBV11-2 and TRBJ2-1; 8 nucleotides match TRBD2. V gave up 4 bases and J gave up 8 bases; unmatched junction bases: 10. In germline, CDR1 is SGHAT, CDR2 FQNNGV. This CDR3 is built from 15 residues. The CDR3 nucleotides are TGTGCCAGCAGCTCCAGCGGGAGAAGGGTGGATGAGCAGTTCTTC. It is translated as CASSSSGRRVDEQFF.

Only a few counts were recorded for this clone. The sample carries other DNA sequences with the same CDR3. This rearrangement joins TRBV7-9 to TRBJ1-5; D remains ambiguous. CDR3 length: 13 amino acids. Per germline, CDR1 SEHNR and CDR2 FQNEAQ (reference sequence). The V end lost 2 bases, the J end lost 1 base, and 3 bases lay between the germline ends. The DNA of the CDR3 is TGTGCCAGCAGCTTATCCAGCAATCAGCCCCAGCATTTT. This translates into CASSLSSNQPQHF.

The sample holds a few counts of this clone. CDR3 coding DNA: TGTGCCTGGAACATTGGTTCAACTAATGAAAAACTGTTTTTT. Its translation: CAWNIGSTNEKLFF. V gene TRBV30 combines with J gene TRBJ1-4; no reliable D call. V was shortened by 4 bases and J by 0 bases, with 9 bases between the two germline ends. Germline-derived CDR1 and CDR2 are GTSNPN and SVGIG (reference sequence). The CDR3 loop spans 14 amino acids.